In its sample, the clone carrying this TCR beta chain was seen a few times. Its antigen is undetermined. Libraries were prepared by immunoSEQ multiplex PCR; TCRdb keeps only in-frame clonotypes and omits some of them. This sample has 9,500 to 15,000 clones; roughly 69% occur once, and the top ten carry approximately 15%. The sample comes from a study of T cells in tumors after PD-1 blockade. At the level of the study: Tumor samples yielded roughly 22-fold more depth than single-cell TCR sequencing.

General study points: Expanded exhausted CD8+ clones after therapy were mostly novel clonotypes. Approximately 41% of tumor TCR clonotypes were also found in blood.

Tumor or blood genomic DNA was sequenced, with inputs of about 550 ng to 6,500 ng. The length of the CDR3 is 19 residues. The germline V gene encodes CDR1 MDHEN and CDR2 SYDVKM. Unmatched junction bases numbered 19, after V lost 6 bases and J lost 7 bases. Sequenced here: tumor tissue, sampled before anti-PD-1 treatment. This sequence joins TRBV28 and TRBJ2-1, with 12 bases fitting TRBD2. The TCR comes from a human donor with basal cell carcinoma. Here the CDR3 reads CASSWRRIGTSGRNNEQFF. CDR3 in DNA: TGTGCCAGCAGCTGGCGGAGAATCGGGACTAGCGGGCGGAATAATGAGCAGTTCTTC.